What follows is one TCR beta chain and its context. Its antigen is unidentified. A far larger clone differs by one base, so this is likely a read error. V was cut by 10 bases and J by 4 bases, with 17 bases left in between. The CDR3 is made up of 14 amino acids. Several immunoSEQ plates received, in even portions, the genomic DNA of each subset. Original processing notes: ImmunoSEQ sequences covered only the junction and lacked quality scores; filtering therefore differed. Assay used: immunoSEQ multiplex PCR; TCRdb lists only in-frame clones, some missing. Clone size and V and J calls were adopted from that table, with D and trimming inferred from the DNA. The table lists approximately 110,000 clones, approximately 70% of them singletons. This entry is derived from a study of shared clonotypes between healthy human individuals. Study-level results: Shared clonotypes across all four donors exceeded non-shared ones in generation probability.

Sequencing was done on a sample of memory CD8+ T cells sorted from blood. The subset denotes: CD45RO+ cells pooled with CCR7-negative TemRA cells. The genes are TRBV23-1 and TRBJ1-3; D unresolved. TRBV23-1 is marked as an open reading frame, function uncertain. This receptor was taken from a woman aged 25 to 39 in good health. The chain's CDR3 is CANRIHNGGNTIYF. The CDR3 DNA follows: TGCGCCAACCGGATCCATAACGGAGGAAACACCATATATTTT.